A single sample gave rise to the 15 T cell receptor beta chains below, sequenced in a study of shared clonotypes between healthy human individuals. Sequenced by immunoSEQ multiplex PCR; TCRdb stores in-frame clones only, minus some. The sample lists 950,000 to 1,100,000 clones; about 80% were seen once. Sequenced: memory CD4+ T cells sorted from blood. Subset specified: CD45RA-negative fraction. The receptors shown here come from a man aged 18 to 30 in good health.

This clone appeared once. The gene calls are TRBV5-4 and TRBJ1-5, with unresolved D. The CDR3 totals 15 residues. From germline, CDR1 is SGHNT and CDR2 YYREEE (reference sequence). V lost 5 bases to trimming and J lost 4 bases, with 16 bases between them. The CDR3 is CASSSFTDTNQPQHF. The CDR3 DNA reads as TGTGCCAGCAGTTCTTTTACAGATACTAATCAGCCCCAGCATTTT. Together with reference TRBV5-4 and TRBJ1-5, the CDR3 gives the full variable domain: ETGVTQSPTHLIKTRGQQVTLRCSSQSGHNTVSWYQQALGQGPQFIFQYYREEENGRGNFPPRFSGLQFPNYSSELNVNALELDDSALYLCASSSFTDTNQPQHFGDGTRLSIL.

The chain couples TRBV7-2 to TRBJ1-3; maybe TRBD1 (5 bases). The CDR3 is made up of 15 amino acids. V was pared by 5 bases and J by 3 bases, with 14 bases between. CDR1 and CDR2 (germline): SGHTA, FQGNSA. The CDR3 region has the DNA TGTGCCAGCAGCCCCAGGGCCCGGGATGGAAACACCATATATTTT. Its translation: CASSPRARDGNTIYF.

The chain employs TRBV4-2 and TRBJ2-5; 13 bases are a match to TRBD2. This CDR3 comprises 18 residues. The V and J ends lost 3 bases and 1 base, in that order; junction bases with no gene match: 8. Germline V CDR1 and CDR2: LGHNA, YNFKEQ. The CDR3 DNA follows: TGTGCCAGCAGCCAGGGGATGGGACTAGCGGGAACCCAAGAGACCCAGTACTTC. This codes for CASSQGMGLAGTQETQYF.

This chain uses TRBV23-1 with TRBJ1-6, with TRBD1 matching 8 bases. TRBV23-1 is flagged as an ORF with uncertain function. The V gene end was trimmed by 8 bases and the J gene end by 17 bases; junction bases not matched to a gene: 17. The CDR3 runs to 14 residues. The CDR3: CASLLGTGPRIVHF. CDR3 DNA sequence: TGCGCCAGCCTCCTGGGGACAGGCCCGCGGATAGTCCACTTT.

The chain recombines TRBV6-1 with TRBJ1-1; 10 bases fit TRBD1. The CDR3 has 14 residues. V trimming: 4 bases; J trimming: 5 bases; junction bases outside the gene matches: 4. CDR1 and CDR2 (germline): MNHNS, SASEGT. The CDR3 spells CASSGGQGRTEAFF. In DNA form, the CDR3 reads TGTGCCAGCAGTGGGGGACAGGGGCGTACTGAAGCTTTCTTT.

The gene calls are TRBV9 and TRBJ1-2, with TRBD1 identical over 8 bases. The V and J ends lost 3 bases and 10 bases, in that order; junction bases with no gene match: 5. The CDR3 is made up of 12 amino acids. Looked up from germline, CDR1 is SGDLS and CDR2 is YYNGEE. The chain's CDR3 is CASSAADRVYTF. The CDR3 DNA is TGTGCCAGCAGCGCCGCGGACAGGGTCTACACCTTC. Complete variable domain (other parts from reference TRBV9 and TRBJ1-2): DSGVTQTPKHLITATGQRVTLRCSPRSGDLSVYWYQQSLDQGLQFLIQYYNGEERAKGNILERFSAQQFPDLHSELNLSSLELGDSALYFCASSAADRVYTFGSGTRLTVV.

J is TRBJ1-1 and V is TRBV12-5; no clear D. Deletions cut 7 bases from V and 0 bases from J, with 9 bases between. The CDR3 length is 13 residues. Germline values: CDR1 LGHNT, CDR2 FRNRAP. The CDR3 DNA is TGTGCTAGTGCCTCTGTCATGAACACTGAAGCTTTCTTT. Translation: CASASVMNTEAFF.

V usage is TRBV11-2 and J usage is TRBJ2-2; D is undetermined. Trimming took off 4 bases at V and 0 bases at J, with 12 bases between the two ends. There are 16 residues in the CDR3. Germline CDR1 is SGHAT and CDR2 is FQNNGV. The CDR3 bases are TGTGCCAGCAGCTCGAACCTCTTGCCGAACACCGGGGAGCTGTTTTTT. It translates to CASSSNLLPNTGELFF.

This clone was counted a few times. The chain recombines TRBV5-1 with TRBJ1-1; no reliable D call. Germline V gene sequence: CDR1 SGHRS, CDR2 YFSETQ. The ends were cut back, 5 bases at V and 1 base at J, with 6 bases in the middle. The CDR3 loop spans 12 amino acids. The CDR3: CASSLTNTEAFF. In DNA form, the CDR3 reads TGCGCCAGCAGTTTGACGAACACTGAAGCTTTCTTT. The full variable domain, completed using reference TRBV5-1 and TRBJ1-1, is KAGVTQTPRYLIKTRGQQVTLSCSPISGHRSVSWYQQTPGQGLQFLFEYFSETQRNKGNFPGRFSGRQFSNSRSEMNVSTLELGDSALYLCASSLTNTEAFFGQGTRLTVV.

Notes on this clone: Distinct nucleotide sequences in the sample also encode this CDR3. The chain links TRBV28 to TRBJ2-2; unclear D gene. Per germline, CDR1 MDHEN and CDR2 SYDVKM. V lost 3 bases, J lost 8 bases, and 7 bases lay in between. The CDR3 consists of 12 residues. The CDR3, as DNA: TGTGCCAGCAGTTTGGGCGTTGGGGAGCTGTTTTTT. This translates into CASSLGVGELFF.

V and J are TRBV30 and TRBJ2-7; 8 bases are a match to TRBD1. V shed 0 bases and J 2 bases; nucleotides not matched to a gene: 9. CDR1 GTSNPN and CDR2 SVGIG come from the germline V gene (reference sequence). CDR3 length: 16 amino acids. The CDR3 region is CAWSVRGDRLTYEQYF. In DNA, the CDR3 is TGTGCCTGGAGTGTACGCGGGGACAGGTTGACCTACGAGCAGTACTTC.

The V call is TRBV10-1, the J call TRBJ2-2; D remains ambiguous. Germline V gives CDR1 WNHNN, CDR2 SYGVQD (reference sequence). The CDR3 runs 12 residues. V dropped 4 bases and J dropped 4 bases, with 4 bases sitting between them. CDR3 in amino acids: CASSGGTGELFF. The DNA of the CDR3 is TGCGCCAGCAGTGGGGGCACCGGGGAGCTGTTTTTT.

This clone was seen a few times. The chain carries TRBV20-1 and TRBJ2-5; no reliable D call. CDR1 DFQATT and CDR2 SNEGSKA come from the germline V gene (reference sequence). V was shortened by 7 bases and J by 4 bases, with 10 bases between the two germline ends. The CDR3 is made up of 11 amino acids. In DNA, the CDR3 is TGCAGTGTGGACGGCGTAGAGACCCAGTACTTC. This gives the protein CSVDGVETQYF.

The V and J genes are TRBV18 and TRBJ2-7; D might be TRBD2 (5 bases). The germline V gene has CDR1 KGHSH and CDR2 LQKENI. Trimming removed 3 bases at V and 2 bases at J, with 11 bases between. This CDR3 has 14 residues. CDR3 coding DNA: TGTGCCAGCTCACCTTCCGGGGATCCCTACGAGCAGTACTTC. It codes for CASSPSGDPYEQYF. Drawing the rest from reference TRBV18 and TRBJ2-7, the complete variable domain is NAGVMQNPRHLVRRRGQEARLRCSPMKGHSHVYWYRQLPEEGLKFMVYLQKENIIDESGMPKERFSAEFPKEGPSILRIQQVVRGDSAAYFCASSPSGDPYEQYFGPGTRLTVT.

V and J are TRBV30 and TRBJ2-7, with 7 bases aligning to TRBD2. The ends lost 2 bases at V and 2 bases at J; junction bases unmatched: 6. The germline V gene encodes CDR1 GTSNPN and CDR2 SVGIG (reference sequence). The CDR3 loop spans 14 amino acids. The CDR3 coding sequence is TGTGCCTGGAGTATCGGGGGGAAGGCCTACGAGCAGTACTTC. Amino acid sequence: CAWSIGGKAYEQYF.